This TCR beta chain originates from a study of T cells in Graves' hyperthyroidism and ophthalmopathy. The study's findings and limits: The model made its ophthalmopathy prediction, and onset followed a median roughly 6.5 months later.

Uncontrolled infections, other autoimmune diseases, pregnancy or lactation led to exclusion of patients. With regard to this clonotype: Its antigen is still unknown.

V was pared by 5 bases and J by 7 bases, with 23 bases between. Germline loops: CDR1 GTSNPN, CDR2 SVGIG (reference sequence). CDR3 length equals 16 residues. Template material for amplifying TCR beta CDR3 regions consisted of RNA transcripts. Carried out on the TCR CDR3, a first-round RT-PCR used the HTBI primer set. Each CDR3 protein is one row after TCRdb ran MiXCR on the multiplex PCR reads. The profile shows 380,000 or so distinct CDR3 sequences, approximately 15% of them singletons. The receptor comes from a man aged 30-40 years with Graves' hyperthyroidism that later progressed to Graves' ophthalmopathy. The sample comprised blood. This chain uses TRBV30 with TRBJ1-4; D remains unclear. The CDR3 nucleotides read TGTGCCTGGGTCCCCAGAGATGGTCTGGCGGGTGAAAAACTGTTTTTT. Amino acid sequence: CAWVPRDGLAGEKLFF.